The clone carrying this T cell receptor beta chain rates as medium-sized. Other DNA sequences in the sample encode the same CDR3. These data belong to a study of radiation and T cells in renal cell carcinoma. Documented treatment: 15 Gy SBRT to primary tumor, nephrectomy 4 weeks later. The protocol was immunoSEQ multiplex PCR, while the TCRdb copy is restricted to in-frame clones and leaves out a portion. The sample consists of tens of thousands of clones, roughly half of them appearing once. The V gene lost 4 bases and the J gene lost 9 bases, with 10 bases spanning the gap. The CDR3 totals 11 residues. The germline CDR1 and CDR2 sequences are SNHLY and FYNNEI.

The input for sequencing was tumor tissue, taken from a patient whose treatment included radiotherapy and nephrectomy. The chain joins TRBV2 to TRBJ2-7; D call uncertain. The sequence was collected from a woman between 45 and 65 years old with renal cell carcinoma. CDR3: CASSAGSGQYF. The CDR3 DNA is TGTGCCAGCAGTGCGGGCAGTGGGCAGTACTTC.